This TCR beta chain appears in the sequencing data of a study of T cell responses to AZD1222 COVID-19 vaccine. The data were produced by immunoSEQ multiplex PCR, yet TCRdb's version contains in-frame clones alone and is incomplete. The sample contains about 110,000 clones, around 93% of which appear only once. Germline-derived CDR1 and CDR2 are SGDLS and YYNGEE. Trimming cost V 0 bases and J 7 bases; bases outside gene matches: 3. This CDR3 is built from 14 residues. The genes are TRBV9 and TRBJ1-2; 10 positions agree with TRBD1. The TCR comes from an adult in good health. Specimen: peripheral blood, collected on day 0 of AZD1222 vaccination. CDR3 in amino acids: CASSVVRTGGGYTF. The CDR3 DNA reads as TGTGCCAGCAGCGTAGTACGGACAGGGGGTGGCTACACCTTC.